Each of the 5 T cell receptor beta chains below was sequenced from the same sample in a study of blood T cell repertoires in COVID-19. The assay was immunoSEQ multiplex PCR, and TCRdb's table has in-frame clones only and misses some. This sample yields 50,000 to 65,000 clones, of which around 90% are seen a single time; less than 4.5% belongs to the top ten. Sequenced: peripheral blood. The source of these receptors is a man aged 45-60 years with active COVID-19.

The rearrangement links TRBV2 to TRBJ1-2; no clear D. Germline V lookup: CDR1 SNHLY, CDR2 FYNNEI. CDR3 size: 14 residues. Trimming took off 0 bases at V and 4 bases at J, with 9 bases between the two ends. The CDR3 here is CASSEAGFGYGYTF. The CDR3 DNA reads TGTGCCAGCAGTGAAGCCGGGTTCGGCTATGGCTACACCTTC.

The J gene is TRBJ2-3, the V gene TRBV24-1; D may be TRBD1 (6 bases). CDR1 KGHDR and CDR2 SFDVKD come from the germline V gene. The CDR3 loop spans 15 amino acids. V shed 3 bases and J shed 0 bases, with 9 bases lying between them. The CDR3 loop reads CATSDNTGSTDTQYF. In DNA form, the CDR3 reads TGTGCCACCAGTGATAACACAGGGAGCACAGATACGCAGTATTTT.

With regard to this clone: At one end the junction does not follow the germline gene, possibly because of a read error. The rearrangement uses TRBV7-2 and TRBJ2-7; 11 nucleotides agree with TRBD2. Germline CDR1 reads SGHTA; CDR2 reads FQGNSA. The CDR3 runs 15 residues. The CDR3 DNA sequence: TGTGCCAGCAGCCTAGCGGGGGGTAAGGCGCGCGAGCAGTACTTC. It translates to CASSLAGGKAREQYF.

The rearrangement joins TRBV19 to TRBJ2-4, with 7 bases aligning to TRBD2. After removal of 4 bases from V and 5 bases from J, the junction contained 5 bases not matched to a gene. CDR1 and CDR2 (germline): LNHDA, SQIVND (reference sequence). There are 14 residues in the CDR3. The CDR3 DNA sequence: TGTGCCAGTAGTAGGGGGGGTTCCCAAAACATTCAGTACTTC. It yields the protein CASSRGGSQNIQYF.

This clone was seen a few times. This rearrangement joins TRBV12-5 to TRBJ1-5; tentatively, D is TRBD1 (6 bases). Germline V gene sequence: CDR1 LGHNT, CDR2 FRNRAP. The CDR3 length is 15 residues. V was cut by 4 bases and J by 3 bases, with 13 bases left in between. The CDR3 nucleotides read TGTGCTAGTGGTTACACGAGGACAGACAATCAGCCCCAGCATTTT. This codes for CASGYTRTDNQPQHF. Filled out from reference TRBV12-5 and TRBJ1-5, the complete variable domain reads DARVTQTPRHKVTEMGQEVTMRCQPILGHNTVFWYRQTMMQGLELLAYFRNRAPLDDSGMPKDRFSAEMPDATLATLKIQPSEPRDSAVYFCASGYTRTDNQPQHFGDGTRLSIL.